The present entry profiles one T cell receptor beta chain with its context. This sample is part of a study of brain T cells in children with intractable seizures. The CDR3 spans 11 residues. Between the trimmed V and J ends, which lost 1 base and 6 bases, there was a span of 3 bases. The sequenced cases were selected for having the highest brain T cell transcript signatures. Sequencing used immunoSEQ multiplex PCR; TCRdb keeps in-frame clones, though not all of them. This table has fewer than 80,000 clones, about 96% appearing once. This chain uses TRBV12-3 or TRBV12-4 with TRBJ1-2; unclear D gene. The sequencing here drew on peripheral blood, taken at surgery. The receptor's source is a boy less than two years old with focal cortical dysplasia and intractable seizures. The CDR3 DNA reads as TGTGCCAGCAGTTTAGTCCATGGCTACACCTTC. This codes for CASSLVHGYTF.